These T cell receptor beta chains were read from a single sample in a study of shared T cell receptors in the human thymus. Assay used: immunoSEQ multiplex PCR; TCRdb lists only in-frame clones, some missing. The table includes about 540,000 clones, approximately 80% detected once. This sample also belongs to another study, concerning human thymus T cells.

Sequencing input: thymocytes. Every receptor here comes from a boy in the first two years of life with a congenital heart defect. Each CDR3 is given with its conserved first and last residue. D genes are given only for firm matches.

v_call,d_call,j_call,cdr3_aa
TRBV5-8,NA,TRBJ1-1,CASSRRVGTEAFF
TRBV5-6,TRBD2,TRBJ2-3,CASSLQGLAGNPQYF
TRBV6-5,TRBD2,TRBJ2-7,CASSYSPSGPYEQYF
TRBV9,NA,TRBJ1-1,CASSAAQGSTEAFF
TRBV5-6,NA,TRBJ2-7,CASSLPASPRGEQYF
TRBV30,TRBD2,TRBJ2-7,CAWRTPPGLAGREGGSEQYF
TRBV6-5,TRBD1,TRBJ1-2,CASRLGQGNLYGYTF
TRBV6-6,NA,TRBJ2-1,CASSYGDFRSYNEQFF
TRBV19,TRBD2,TRBJ2-7,CASSIGGGAYEQYF
TRBV4-1,NA,TRBJ1-4,CASSQGRGGNEKLFF
TRBV5-4,TRBD1,TRBJ2-1,CASSLGRTGNSYNEQFF
TRBV6-4,NA,TRBJ1-4,CASSVRVHEKLFF
TRBV7-2,TRBD2,TRBJ2-7,CASSSTSGRVYEQYF
TRBV4-1,TRBD2,TRBJ2-1,CASSQSGRGPKLHYNEQFF
TRBV5-5,TRBD1,TRBJ1-2,CASSRDGTESYGYTF
TRBV5-1,NA,TRBJ2-2,CASSRPDRRWGELFF
TRBV27,TRBD1,TRBJ1-2,CASSSRDREYYGYTF
TRBV27,TRBD2,TRBJ2-7,CASKLAGGYEQYF
TRBV4-1,TRBD2,TRBJ2-4,CASSQNRGGSLLAKNIQYF
TRBV2,TRBD2,TRBJ2-5,CASARLAGVGPQETQYF
TRBV28,NA,TRBJ2-7,CASMTASYEQYF
TRBV28,NA,TRBJ2-1,CASSFFSGSSYNEQFF
TRBV10-3,TRBD1,TRBJ1-3,CAISPASDRERNTIYF
TRBV20-1,NA,TRBJ2-1,CSARRNEQFF
TRBV28,NA,TRBJ1-4,CATPKNRDNEKLFF
TRBV27,TRBD1,TRBJ1-4,CASSSTGNNEKLFF
TRBV10-3,TRBD2,TRBJ2-7,CATMGAGGGEQYF
TRBV5-4,TRBD2,TRBJ2-1,CASSLGLAGGPMDEQFF
TRBV5-4,TRBD1,TRBJ2-5,CASSLGPDRGPQETQYF
TRBV28,NA,TRBJ2-2,CASSFPLHPGSGELFF
TRBV15,NA,TRBJ2-7,CATSAGRSPGEYF
TRBV29-1,NA,TRBJ1-1,CSTHRGGDMNTEAFF
TRBV5-5,NA,TRBJ1-1,CASSLQGEAFF
TRBV9,TRBD2,TRBJ2-2,CASSPLREGDTGELFF
TRBV6-5,NA,TRBJ1-4,CASSYSTSKVEKLFF
TRBV29-1,TRBD1,TRBJ2-5,CSVEVGGQGGQETQYF
TRBV29-1,TRBD1,TRBJ2-7,CSVRNPGTGRSYEQYF
TRBV2,TRBD2,TRBJ2-7,CASSPGVNAGGTYEQYF
TRBV19,TRBD1,TRBJ1-2,CASSQPGQGAYGYTF
TRBV6-1,NA,TRBJ2-7,CASSLLYEQYF
TRBV7-9,TRBD2,TRBJ2-5,CASSLTSGRETQYF
TRBV6-1,NA,TRBJ2-2,CASSEALGQGMNTGELFF
TRBV28,NA,TRBJ1-5,CASQPPGVRQPQHF
TRBV5-8,NA,TRBJ1-5,CASSFRQGVDSNQPQHF
TRBV5-1,TRBD1,TRBJ2-5,CASTPRGRDRGLETQYF
TRBV4-1,TRBD1,TRBJ2-1,CASSQDRDRRNEQFF
TRBV6-4,NA,TRBJ1-2,CASSERRGPHAYGYTF
TRBV7-2,TRBD2,TRBJ2-3,CASPGLAGTDTQYF
TRBV9,TRBD2,TRBJ2-7,CASSGAGVREQYF
TRBV14,TRBD2,TRBJ2-5,CASSQVGLAGGETQYF
TRBV2,TRBD1,TRBJ2-7,CASSLDRGSNEQYF
TRBV27,TRBD2,TRBJ2-1,CASSLDWLADPYNEQFF